This TCR beta chain was recovered during a study of a mutant IDH1 vaccine in newly diagnosed glioma. Study information: Former treatment meant radiotherapy, temozolomide, or both; the majority had gotten both. General study results and limits: Of the patients, about 95% had vaccine-induced immune responses. Apparently, pseudoprogression bore no relation to changes among the top peripheral T cell clonotypes.

Noted time point: baseline, week 1 (first vaccination visit). Treatment meaning: pre-vaccination baseline after standard-of-care therapy. Newly diagnosed WHO grade 3 or 4 IDH1-mutant, ATRX-lost astrocytomas were identified in the donors. Libraries were prepared by immunoSEQ multiplex PCR; TCRdb keeps only in-frame clonotypes and omits some of them. Of about 92,000 clones listed, about four fifths are singletons. Only a few counts were recorded for this clone. No antigen is known for it. The CDR3 has 12 amino acids. Germline CDR1 is SGHTA and CDR2 is FQGNSA. V was shortened by 4 bases and J by 2 bases, with 4 bases between the two germline ends.

The source is a woman in her fifties or sixties with glioma. This sequence joins TRBV7-2 and TRBJ2-3, with D hard to call. Source: PBMCs, taken from a glioma patient treated with radiotherapy, temozolomide or both. Written as DNA, the CDR3 is TGTGCCAGCAGCTCAATCACAGATACGCAGTATTTT. Translation: CASSSITDTQYF.